These 28 T cell receptor beta chains came from one sample sequenced in a study of shared clonotypes between healthy human individuals. Some clones are missing from TCRdb's copy, which holds only in-frame ones; the method was immunoSEQ multiplex PCR. Of approximately 340,000 clones listed, about 73% are singletons. Sequences were obtained from memory CD4+ T cells sorted from blood. Subset meaning: CD45RA-negative fraction. Receptors were obtained from a man under 40 in good health.

This CDR3 reads CASSIGLGTPPFDEQYF. CDR3 sequence (DNA): TGTGCCAGTAGTATAGGCCTAGGGACCCCGCCGTTCGACGAGCAGTACTTC. The chain combines TRBV19 with TRBJ2-7; the D call may be TRBD1 or TRBD2 (5 bases each). Per the germline V gene, CDR1 is LNHDA and CDR2 is SQIVND (reference sequence). Trimming cost V 1 base and J 5 bases, with 21 bases left between them. The CDR3 length is 17 residues.

In DNA form, the CDR3 reads TGTGCCAGCAGCTCCAGGCCGAGGAACGAGCAGTACTTC. This translates into CASSSRPRNEQYF. This rearrangement joins TRBV7-6 to TRBJ2-7; D not certain. The CDR3 length is 13 residues. V gave up 4 bases and J gave up 5 bases, with 12 bases separating them. Per the germline V gene, CDR1 is SGHVS and CDR2 is FNYEAQ.

V and J are TRBV18 and TRBJ2-7; no definite D call. The CDR3 is 13 residues long. The germline gives CDR1 KGHSH, CDR2 LQKENI. V lost 4 bases, J lost 0 bases, and 7 bases lay in between. The CDR3 bases are TGTGCCAGCTCACAGACGGACTCCTACGAGCAGTACTTC. It codes for CASSQTDSYEQYF.

This clone occurred once. This chain uses TRBV20-1 with TRBJ2-5; D is possibly TRBD2 (6 bases). This CDR3 has 11 amino acids. V lost 0 bases and J 9 bases, leaving 8 bases between the germline ends. From germline, CDR1 is DFQATT and CDR2 SNEGSKA (reference sequence). The CDR3 DNA is TGCAGTGCTAGAGATTGGGGGGCCCAGTACTTC. Amino acids: CSARDWGAQYF.

This sequence joins TRBV9 and TRBJ2-3, with D unresolved. With 4 bases removed from V and 0 bases from J, the gap between germline ends came to 12 bases. Germline V CDR1 and CDR2: SGDLS, YYNGEE. This CDR3 is 15 amino acids long. The CDR3: CASSPRWGSTDTQYF. As DNA, the CDR3 is TGTGCCAGCAGCCCCCGATGGGGAAGCACAGATACGCAGTATTTT.

The chain couples TRBV30 to TRBJ2-7, with 8 bases lining up with TRBD2. V gave up 3 bases and J gave up 1 base; unmatched junction bases: 8. The CDR3 extends over 15 amino acids. Germline V lookup: CDR1 GTSNPN, CDR2 SVGIG (reference sequence). The DNA for the CDR3 is TGTGCCTGGAGCGCAGGGACTAGTTCATCCTACGAGCAGTACTTC. This codes for CAWSAGTSSSYEQYF. Combining the CDR3 with reference TRBV30 and TRBJ2-7 gives the whole variable domain SQTIHQWPATLVQPVGSPLSLECTVEGTSNPNLYWYRQAAGRGLQLLFYSVGIGQISSEVPQNLSASRPQDRQFILSSKKLLLSDSGFYLCAWSAGTSSSYEQYFGPGTRLTVT.

This clone showed up just a few times. V and J are TRBV5-4 and TRBJ2-1, with TRBD1 identical over 7 bases. V trimming: 1 base; J trimming: 6 bases; junction bases outside the gene matches: 7. Germline V gene data show CDR1 as SGHNT and CDR2 as YYREEE (reference sequence). The CDR3 has 15 residues. CDR3 residues: CASSLTGEITNEQFF. For the CDR3, the DNA is TGTGCCAGCAGCTTGACAGGGGAGATCACCAATGAGCAGTTCTTC. Supplemented by reference TRBV5-4 and TRBJ2-1, the full variable domain reads ETGVTQSPTHLIKTRGQQVTLRCSSQSGHNTVSWYQQALGQGPQFIFQYYREEENGRGNFPPRFSGLQFPNYSSELNVNALELDDSALYLCASSLTGEITNEQFFGPGTRLTVL.

This clone has more than one count but fewer than ten. The chain uses TRBV28 and TRBJ2-1; the D is unclear. Trimming removed 8 bases from V and 4 bases from J, with 9 bases in between. Germline values: CDR1 MDHEN, CDR2 SYDVKM. The length of the CDR3 is 12 residues. The CDR3 region is CASQRDYNEQFF. The CDR3 nucleotides read TGTGCCAGCCAGCGAGATTACAATGAGCAGTTCTTC.

This clone was detected many times. The V and J genes are TRBV27 and TRBJ2-5; D is undetermined. CDR1 and CDR2 (germline): MNHEY, SMNVEV (reference sequence). CDR3 size: 16 residues. The V gene lost 2 bases and the J gene lost 5 bases, with 18 bases spanning the gap. In nucleotides, the CDR3 is TGTGCCAGCAGTTTACTTACGACAAAGGGCGCGGAGACCCAGTACTTC. This translates into CASSLLTTKGAETQYF.

This clone was observed a single time. The chain combines TRBV2 with TRBJ1-1, with D hard to call. The CDR3 length is 15 residues. V was trimmed by 3 bases and J by 4 bases, leaving 15 bases between them. The germline gives CDR1 SNHLY, CDR2 FYNNEI. The DNA of the CDR3 is TGTGCCAGCAGTGAGGGGTCCCCGGGGATCACTGAAGCTTTCTTT. As protein: CASSEGSPGITEAFF.

The J gene is TRBJ2-3, the V gene TRBV27, with D unclear. The CDR3 length is 15 residues. V was pared by 3 bases and J by 1 base, with 11 bases between. The germline CDR1 and CDR2 sequences are MNHEY and SMNVEV (reference sequence). CDR3 sequence (DNA): TGTGCCAGCAGTTTTTATGGTAGGGGCACAGATACGCAGTATTTT. Encoded protein: CASSFYGRGTDTQYF.

This sequence joins TRBV7-5 and TRBJ2-7. TRBV7-5 is reported as a pseudogene. This CDR3 is 19 amino acids long. Here the CDR3 reads CVRPPPPHPPGQVSYEQYF. In nucleotides, the CDR3 is TGTGTCAGACCACCCCCGCCACATCCACCGGGGCAAGTCTCCTACGAGCAGTACTTC.

This clone came up many times. This chain connects TRBV28 to TRBJ1-5, with D maybe TRBD1 (5 bases). Germline values: CDR1 MDHEN, CDR2 SYDVKM. The CDR3 is 14 residues long. V lost 6 bases to trimming and J lost 5 bases, with 14 bases between them. The CDR3 is CASRIDRLYQPQHF. CDR3 bases: TGTGCCAGCAGGATAGACAGACTTTATCAGCCCCAGCATTTT.

The V and J genes are TRBV30 and TRBJ2-7; TRBD2 matches 10 bases. Unmatched junction bases numbered 3, after V lost 6 bases and J lost 1 base. Germline V gives CDR1 GTSNPN, CDR2 SVGIG (reference sequence). There are 13 residues in the CDR3. The CDR3 region is CACLAGASYEQYF. DNA for the CDR3: TGTGCCTGTCTAGCGGGAGCGTCCTACGAGCAGTACTTC.

V usage is TRBV6-5 and J usage is TRBJ2-1; D might be TRBD2 (6 bases). The V gene's germline CDR1 is MNHEY and CDR2 SVGAGI. V was pared by 4 bases and J by 12 bases, with 10 bases between. The CDR3 length is 11 residues. In nucleotides, the CDR3 is TGTGCCAGCAGTTTGGGACTTGTGCAGTTCTTC. Residues: CASSLGLVQFF.

The rearrangement joins TRBV7-3 to TRBJ1-1, with D perhaps TRBD1 (5 bases). The CDR3 loop spans 15 amino acids. The V gene lost 5 bases and the J gene lost 3 bases, with 16 bases spanning the gap. Germline-derived CDR1 and CDR2 are SGHTA and FQGTGA. The CDR3 nucleotides are TGTGCCAGCAGCGAAAGTCGGGCGGGGGACACTGAAGCTTTCTTT. The encoded protein is CASSESRAGDTEAFF.

The chain combines TRBV7-2 with TRBJ1-4; perhaps TRBD1 as D (5 bases). V was pared by 1 base and J by 12 bases, with 15 bases between. The germline V gene encodes CDR1 SGHTA and CDR2 FQGNSA. The CDR3 has 14 amino acids. CDR3 DNA sequence: TGTGCCAGCAGCTTAGACGGGGCAGGAGTACAACTGTTTTTT. It is translated as CASSLDGAGVQLFF.

The CDR3 DNA sequence: TGTGCCAGCAGCTCCCATGTGCTAGCGGGAGTTCCAGATACGCAGTATTTT. Protein product: CASSSHVLAGVPDTQYF. V and J are TRBV11-3 and TRBJ2-3, with 10 bases that match TRBD2. The CDR3 extends over 17 amino acids. V shed 4 bases and J 4 bases; nucleotides not matched to a gene: 11. CDR1 is SGHNT, CDR2 YENEEA, per germline.

The genes are TRBV5-1 and TRBJ2-3, with 11 positions matching TRBD1. Germline CDR1 is SGHRS and CDR2 is YFSETQ. This CDR3 is built from 14 residues. V shed 5 bases, J shed 6 bases, and the junction held 5 bases outside the gene matches. The CDR3 DNA reads as TGCGCCAGCAGGCCGGGACAGGGGGTGGATACGCAGTATTTT. It codes for CASRPGQGVDTQYF.

This chain uses TRBV6-1 with TRBJ2-7; weak D call: TRBD1 (6 bases). This CDR3 comprises 13 residues. Germline-derived CDR1 and CDR2 are MNHNS and SASEGT. V gave up 5 bases and J gave up 5 bases, with 13 bases separating them. DNA for the CDR3: TGTGCCAGCAGTCTCGACAGGATCGACGAGCAGTACTTC. Its protein is CASSLDRIDEQYF.

V usage is TRBV2 and J usage is TRBJ1-1; D unresolved. The CDR3 contains 15 residues. Between the trimmed V and J ends, which lost 2 bases and 5 bases, there was a span of 15 bases. From germline, CDR1 is SNHLY and CDR2 FYNNEI. This CDR3 reads CASSENGLRGTEAFF. The CDR3 DNA reads TGTGCCAGCAGTGAAAACGGCCTGAGAGGGACTGAAGCTTTCTTT. Full variable domain (missing parts from reference TRBV2 and TRBJ1-1): EPEVTQTPSHQVTQMGQEVILRCVPISNHLYFYWYRQILGQKVEFLVSFYNNEISEKSEIFDDQFSVERPDGSNFTLKIRSTKLEDSAMYFCASSENGLRGTEAFFGQGTRLTVV.

The chain employs TRBV6-5 and TRBJ2-7; TRBD2 is a possible D gene (6 bases). Germline V CDR1 and CDR2: MNHEY, SVGAGI. Trimming pared 0 bases from V and 3 bases from J, leaving 12 bases between. The CDR3 consists of 15 residues. The CDR3 is CASSYSPRAGYEQYF. CDR3 nucleotide sequence: TGTGCCAGCAGTTACTCGCCTCGAGCGGGCTACGAGCAGTACTTC.

This clone has just a few counts. The chain links TRBV7-6 to TRBJ1-3, with no clear D. V lost 1 base and J 2 bases, leaving 6 bases between the germline ends. This CDR3 contains 14 residues. CDR1 is SGHVS, CDR2 FNYEAQ, per germline. In DNA, the CDR3 is TGTGCCAGCAGCTTAGGTCAAGCTGGAAACACCATATATTTT. Protein: CASSLGQAGNTIYF.

The chain employs TRBV10-3 and TRBJ2-7, with D perhaps matching TRBD1 (6 bases). Germline V CDR1 and CDR2: ENHRY, SYGVKD. The CDR3 contains 14 residues. Trimming stripped 5 bases from V and 9 bases from J, with 20 bases between. The CDR3 DNA reads as TGTGCCATCAGTCCGGGACACGGGGTGGTCGGGCAGTACTTC. This gives the protein CAISPGHGVVGQYF.

The V call is TRBV7-3, the J call TRBJ2-5, with a possible D match to TRBD1 (5 bases). Trimming cost V 1 base and J 2 bases, with 5 bases left between them. The CDR3 contains 13 residues. Germline CDR1 SGHTA, CDR2 FQGTGA. In nucleotides, the CDR3 is TGTGCCAGCAGCTTAAGACAGCAAGAGACCCAGTACTTC. Translation gives CASSLRQQETQYF.

This sequence joins TRBV25-1 and TRBJ2-1, with D unresolved. Trimming took 2 bases from V and 5 from J, leaving 22 bases between them. The CDR3 totals 18 residues. From germline, CDR1 is MGHDK and CDR2 SYGVNS. The CDR3 DNA reads as TGTGCCAGCAGTGAAGAGGACCCGCCACCTGGGGAAAACAATGAGCAGTTCTTC. This codes for CASSEEDPPPGENNEQFF.

This chain links TRBV30 with TRBJ2-5, with a tentative D call TRBD2 (6 bases). Germline V lookup: CDR1 GTSNPN, CDR2 SVGIG (reference sequence). CDR3 size: 14 residues. V was shortened by 0 bases and J by 2 bases, with 10 bases between the two germline ends. The CDR3: CAWSVSREQETQYF. CDR3 coding DNA: TGTGCCTGGAGTGTAAGTCGGGAGCAAGAGACCCAGTACTTC.

This chain links TRBV28 with TRBJ2-3, with D possibly called TRBD1 or TRBD2 (5 bases each). In germline, CDR1 is MDHEN, CDR2 SYDVKM. Between the trimmed V and J ends, which lost 5 bases and 3 bases, there was a span of 9 bases. This CDR3 has 13 amino acids. CDR3 nucleotide sequence: TGTGCCAGCAGTAGGGACCAAACAGATACGCAGTATTTT. Protein sequence: CASSRDQTDTQYF. Together with reference TRBV28 and TRBJ2-3, the CDR3 gives the full variable domain: DVKVTQSSRYLVKRTGEKVFLECVQDMDHENMFWYRQDPGLGLRLIYFSYDVKMKEKGDIPEGYSVSREKKERFSLILESASTNQTSMYLCASSRDQTDTQYFGPGTRLTVL.